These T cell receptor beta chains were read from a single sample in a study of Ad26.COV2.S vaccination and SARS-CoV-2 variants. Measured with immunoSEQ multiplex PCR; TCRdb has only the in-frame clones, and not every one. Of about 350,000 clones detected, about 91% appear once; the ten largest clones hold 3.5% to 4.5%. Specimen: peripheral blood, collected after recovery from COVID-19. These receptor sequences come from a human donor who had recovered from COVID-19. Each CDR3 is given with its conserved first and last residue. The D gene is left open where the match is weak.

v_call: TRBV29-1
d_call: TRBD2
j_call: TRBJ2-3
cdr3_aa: CSVETSGGNTDTQYF
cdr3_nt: TGCAGCGTGGAAACTAGCGGGGGCAACACAGATACGCAGTATTTT

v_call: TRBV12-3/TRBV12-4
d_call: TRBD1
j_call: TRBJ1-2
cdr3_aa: CASRERGQGAYTF
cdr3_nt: TGTGCCAGCAGGGAGAGGGGACAGGGGGCCTACACCTTC

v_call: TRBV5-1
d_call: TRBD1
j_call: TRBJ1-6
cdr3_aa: CASSRTGSGNSPLHF
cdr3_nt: TGCGCCAGCAGCAGGACAGGGAGCGGTAATTCACCCCTCCACTTT

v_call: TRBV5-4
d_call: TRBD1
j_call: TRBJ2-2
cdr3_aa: CASSRTGFSTGELFF
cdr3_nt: TGTGCCAGCAGCCGGACAGGGTTTAGCACCGGGGAGCTGTTTTTT

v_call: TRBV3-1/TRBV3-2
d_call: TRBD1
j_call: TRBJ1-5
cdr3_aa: CASSQDRGTVLQPQHF
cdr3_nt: TGTGCCAGCAGCCAAGATCGGGGGACAGTTTTACAGCCCCAGCATTTT

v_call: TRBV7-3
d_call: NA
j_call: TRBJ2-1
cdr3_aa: CASSLQGTYNEQFF
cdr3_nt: TGTGCCAGCAGCTTACAGGGGACCTACAATGAGCAGTTCTTC

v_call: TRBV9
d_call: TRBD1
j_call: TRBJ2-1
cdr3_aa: CASSARQGSNLDEQFF
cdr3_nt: TGTGCCAGCAGCGCACGACAGGGGTCGAATCTCGATGAGCAGTTCTTC

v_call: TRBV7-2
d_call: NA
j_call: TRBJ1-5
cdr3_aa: CASSTSGGSNQPQHF
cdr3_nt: TGTGCCAGCAGCACAAGCGGGGGGTCCAATCAGCCCCAGCATTTT

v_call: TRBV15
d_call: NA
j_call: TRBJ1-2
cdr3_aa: CATSRVGNYGYTF
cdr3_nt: TGTGCCACCAGCAGAGTGGGAAACTATGGCTACACCTTC

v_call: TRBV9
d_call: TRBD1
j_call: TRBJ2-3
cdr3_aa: CASSALQGGQGNTDTQYF
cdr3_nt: TGTGCCAGCAGCGCGCTACAAGGGGGACAGGGTAACACAGATACGCAGTATTTT